One and the same sample provided the 28 T cell receptor beta chains below, sequenced in a study of primary melanoma T cells and metastatic recurrence. The protocol was immunoSEQ multiplex PCR, while the TCRdb copy is restricted to in-frame clones and leaves out a portion. This table holds about 120 clones, roughly 90% found once. Sequenced sample: melanoma tumor tissue. These TCRs come from a human donor with melanoma.

This CDR3 reads CSVVLAANSYEQYF. The CDR3 coding sequence is TGCAGCGTTGTACTAGCGGCAAACTCCTACGAGCAGTACTTC. The chain employs TRBV29-1 and TRBJ2-7; 8 bases align to TRBD2. CDR3 length: 14 residues. Per the germline V gene, CDR1 is SQVTM and CDR2 is ANQGSEA. V trimming: 4 bases; J trimming: 0 bases; junction bases outside the gene matches: 5.

The chain couples TRBV7-1 to TRBJ2-7; 8 bases agree with TRBD2. TRBV7-1 is marked as an open reading frame, function uncertain. This CDR3 is 14 amino acids long. V lost 8 bases to trimming and J lost 6 bases; unmatched junction nucleotides: 12. In DNA, the CDR3 is TGTGCCAGCGCCGCCGGCGACAGCGGGGGCGAGCAGTACTTC. Translated: CASAAGDSGGEQYF.

The V and J genes are TRBV6-8 and TRBJ1-2, with 9 positions matching TRBD1. The CDR3 is 12 residues long. Germline V lookup: CDR1 MNHGY, CDR2 SAAAGT. The CDR3: CPRGTGTYGYTF. CDR3 in DNA: TGTCCTAGAGGGACAGGGACATATGGCTACACCTTC.

The chain employs TRBV6-8 and TRBJ2-2; 8 bases map to TRBD1. The CDR3 is 16 amino acids. Germline values: CDR1 MNHGY, CDR2 SAAAGT. Trimming cost V 5 bases and J 1 base; bases outside gene matches: 6. The CDR3 DNA reads TGTGCCAGCAGTCCACCCGGGACAGGGAACACCGGGGAGCTGTTTTTT. Protein sequence: CASSPPGTGNTGELFF.

The V and J genes are TRBV4-1 and TRBJ1-4, with TRBD1 identical over 9 bases. The length of the CDR3 is 15 residues. The V gene end was trimmed by 4 bases and the J gene end by 8 bases; junction bases not matched to a gene: 8. Germline loops: CDR1 MGHRA, CDR2 YSYEKL. The CDR3 protein is CASSPIQGADEKLFF. The CDR3 DNA follows: TGCGCCAGCAGCCCGATACAGGGGGCGGACGAAAAACTGTTTTTT.

The rearrangement uses TRBV23-1 and TRBJ1-4; D call uncertain. TRBV23-1 is sorted into the ORF group, with uncertain function. This CDR3 comprises 15 residues. V dropped 4 bases and J dropped 0 bases, with 9 bases sitting between them. The CDR3 is CASSPRGPTNEKLFF. The CDR3 coding sequence is TGCGCCAGCAGTCCCCGCGGGCCAACTAATGAAAAACTGTTTTTT.

This sequence joins TRBV6-8 and TRBJ2-2; 7 nucleotides align to TRBD2. CDR1 MNHGY and CDR2 SAAAGT come from the germline V gene. V lost 8 bases to trimming and J lost 5 bases; unmatched junction nucleotides: 8. This CDR3 is 14 amino acids long. The CDR3 spells CASCAGAGTGELFF. The CDR3 DNA reads as TGTGCCAGCTGTGCGGGAGCGGGAACCGGGGAGCTGTTTTTT.

The CDR3 sequence is CATQGRGGAEAQFF. CDR3 in DNA: TGTGCCACCCAAGGGCGCGGGGGGGCTGAGGCGCAGTTCTTC. This chain joins TRBV6-8 and TRBJ2-1; 9 bases fit TRBD2. The V segment lost 10 bases and the J segment 12 bases; nucleotides outside the gene matches: 16. CDR1 is MNHGY and CDR2 is SAAAGT in the germline V gene. CDR3 length: 14 amino acids.

The J gene is TRBJ2-7, the V gene TRBV6-8; 7 bases are a match to TRBD2. The length of the CDR3 is 14 residues. From germline, CDR1 is MNHGY and CDR2 SAAAGT. With 5 bases clipped from V and 3 bases from J, the junction kept 7 bases outside the gene matches. The CDR3, as DNA: TGTGCCAGCAGTGTAGAGGGAGGGTTCTACGAGCAGTACTTC. Residues: CASSVEGGFYEQYF.

The genes are TRBV19 and TRBJ2-1; D call uncertain. Germline values: CDR1 LNHDA, CDR2 SQIVND (reference sequence). V lost 1 base to trimming and J lost 7 bases, with 5 bases between them. The CDR3 contains 12 residues. The CDR3 DNA reads TGTGCCAGTAGTATAGCATCTAATGAGCAGTTCTTC. The encoded protein is CASSIASNEQFF.

The chain has TRBV11-3 and TRBJ2-7, with 11 bases that match TRBD2. The CDR3 consists of 16 residues. The trim removed 4 bases at V and 2 bases at J, leaving 7 bases unmatched. The germline CDR1 and CDR2 sequences are SGHNT and YENEEA. CDR3 DNA sequence: TGTGCCAGCAGCTCCCAGACTAGCGGGAAACCCTACGAGCAGTACTTC. Translated, it gives CASSSQTSGKPYEQYF.

The rearrangement uses TRBV12-5 and TRBJ2-5; 7 bases line up with TRBD2. This CDR3 is 17 amino acids long. The V and J ends lost 0 bases and 0 bases, in that order; junction bases with no gene match: 7. The germline gives CDR1 LGHNT, CDR2 FRNRAP. The CDR3 DNA reads TGTGCTAGTGGTTTGGTACGTGTCGGGGGGTACCAAGAGACCCAGTACTTC. It encodes CASGLVRVGGYQETQYF.

The chain combines TRBV11-3 with TRBJ1-1; a possible D gene is TRBD1 (6 bases). V was clipped by 5 bases and J by 3 bases, with 19 bases between them. The CDR3 consists of 16 residues. Germline V lookup: CDR1 SGHNT, CDR2 YENEEA. The CDR3 coding sequence is TGTGCCAGCAGCCAGAATCGGGGGCGCGGGGACACTGAAGCTTTCTTT. Amino acid sequence: CASSQNRGRGDTEAFF.

The chain is built from TRBV11-3 and TRBJ2-1, with 9 bases fitting TRBD2. CDR1 and CDR2 from the germline V gene are SGHNT and YENEEA. V was pared by 5 bases and J by 0 bases, with 14 bases of the junction left unmatched. This CDR3 contains 19 residues. CDR3 coding DNA: TGTGCCAGCAGCCGTGGTAGCGGGAGAGGGGCCCTCTCCTACAATGAGCAGTTCTTC. This sequence encodes CASSRGSGRGALSYNEQFF. Full variable domain (rest looked up from reference TRBV11-3 and TRBJ2-1): EAGVVQSPRYKIIEKKQPVAFWCNPISGHNTLYWYLQNLGQGPELLIRYENEEAVDDSQLPKDRFSAERLKGVDSTLKIQPAELGDSAVYLCASSRGSGRGALSYNEQFFGPGTRLTVL.

The J gene is TRBJ2-1, the V gene TRBV10-3; D not certain. V was shortened by 2 bases and J by 7 bases, with 6 bases between the two germline ends. In germline, CDR1 is ENHRY, CDR2 SYGVKD. CDR3 length equals 12 residues. The CDR3 sequence: CAISEGLNEQFF. In DNA, the CDR3 is TGTGCCATCAGTGAGGGGCTAAATGAGCAGTTCTTC.

The table lists this clone with a count of one. The chain recombines TRBV11-3 with TRBJ1-4, with D possibly matching TRBD1 (5 bases). Trimming removed 5 bases at V and 0 bases at J, with 19 bases between. The CDR3 loop spans 18 amino acids. Germline V lookup: CDR1 SGHNT, CDR2 YENEEA. In DNA, the CDR3 is TGTGCCAGCAGCCAAGGGGTAGTAGGGTCGGCAACTAATGAAAAACTGTTTTTT. Translated: CASSQGVVGSATNEKLFF.

In regard to this clone: Mismatch with germline at one junction end may stem from a read error. V is TRBV23-1 and J is TRBJ1-1; D is possibly TRBD1 (6 bases). TRBV23-1 is placed among ORFs of uncertain function. CDR3 length: 14 amino acids. In DNA, the CDR3 is TGCGCCAGCAGCTTCGGGGGGGCGGGCGCTGAAGTTTTCTTT. Translation: CASSFGGAGAEVFF.

This chain joins TRBV6-8 and TRBJ1-1, with a possible D match to TRBD1 (6 bases). The length of the CDR3 is 13 residues. Germline V gene lookup returns CDR1 MNHGY and CDR2 SAAAGT. The V and J ends lost 11 bases and 3 bases respectively, with 16 bases between them. CDR3 coding DNA: TGTGCCGCAAATAGGGGGGATGACACTGAAGCTTTCTTT. This codes for CAANRGDDTEAFF.

This sequence joins TRBV11-3 and TRBJ2-5, with a tentative D call TRBD1 (6 bases). V was shortened by 1 base and J by 3 bases, with 15 bases between the two germline ends. The CDR3 is 16 residues long. CDR1 and CDR2 (germline): SGHNT, YENEEA. The CDR3 here is CASSLVGGPSEETQYF. The CDR3 DNA reads TGTGCCAGCAGCTTAGTAGGGGGTCCCTCGGAAGAGACCCAGTACTTC.

The rearrangement joins TRBV6-8 to TRBJ1-1, with TRBD1 identical over 7 bases. After removal of 5 bases from V and 4 bases from J, the junction contained 10 bases not matched to a gene. The CDR3 runs 15 residues. From germline, CDR1 is MNHGY and CDR2 SAAAGT. The CDR3 DNA is TGTGCCAGCAGTGATTGGGTCAGGGGGGGCACTGAAGCTTTCTTT. Translation: CASSDWVRGGTEAFF.

This chain uses TRBV1 with TRBJ2-2; the DNA was not compared with TRBD2, the D call given in the table. TRBV1 is an annotated pseudogene. The CDR3 covers 14 residues. The DNA of the CDR3 is TGCGCCAGCAGCCACCCTACTAGCCCCGGGGAGCTGTTTTTT. Protein: CASSHPTSPGELFF.

This clone was seen more than once but under ten times. This chain joins TRBV5-1 and TRBJ1-2; no definite D call. V was trimmed by 0 bases and J by 7 bases, leaving 16 bases between them. Germline lookup yields CDR1 SGHRS and CDR2 YFSETQ. The CDR3 length is 15 residues. This chain's CDR3 is CASSLASGVYAGYTF. CDR3 sequence (DNA): TGCGCCAGCAGCTTGGCCAGCGGGGTTTATGCTGGCTACACCTTC.

This chain joins TRBV14 and TRBJ2-1, with D unresolved. In germline, CDR1 is SGHDN, CDR2 FVKESK. V lost 4 bases to trimming and J lost 9 bases, with 7 bases between them. This CDR3 comprises 11 residues. CDR3 nucleotide sequence: TGTGCCAGCAGCCTTCTAGGTGAGCAGTTCTTC. Its protein is CASSLLGEQFF. Variable domain in full (rest from reference TRBV14 and TRBJ2-1): EAGVTQFPSHSVIEKGQTVTLRCDPISGHDNLYWYRRVMGKEIKFLLHFVKESKQDESGMPNNRFLAERTGGTYSTLKVQPAELEDSGVYFCASSLLGEQFFGPGTRLTVL.

This clone was seen only once. The rearrangement joins TRBV6-8 to TRBJ1-2; 7 bases fit TRBD1. J gave up 4 bases and V 4 bases, and 6 bases lay outside the gene matches. Germline CDR1 MNHGY, CDR2 SAAAGT. The CDR3 has 14 residues. In DNA form, the CDR3 reads TGTGCCAGCAGTTCGTTAACAGGGGTCTATGGCTACACCTTC. Protein: CASSSLTGVYGYTF.

The rearrangement links TRBV6-8 to TRBJ2-3, with 7 bases matching TRBD2. Looked up from germline, CDR1 is MNHGY and CDR2 is SAAAGT. The CDR3 has 15 amino acids. V was pared by 7 bases and J by 0 bases, with 7 bases of the junction left unmatched. The CDR3 coding sequence is TGTGCCAGCACCCAAAGCGGGGCTAGCACAGATACGCAGTATTTT. Protein: CASTQSGASTDTQYF.

The chain combines TRBV11-3 with TRBJ2-7, with D perhaps assigned TRBD1 or TRBD2 (5 bases each). The germline V gene has CDR1 SGHNT and CDR2 YENEEA. V was pared by 3 bases and J by 1 base, with 22 bases between. This CDR3 has 18 residues. CDR3 DNA sequence: TGTGCCAGCAGCTTGTCCGGGACGTTGGGGTGGAGGTCCTACGAGCAGTACTTC. This sequence encodes CASSLSGTLGWRSYEQYF. The full variable domain, rest sourced from reference TRBV11-3 and TRBJ2-7, is EAGVVQSPRYKIIEKKQPVAFWCNPISGHNTLYWYLQNLGQGPELLIRYENEEAVDDSQLPKDRFSAERLKGVDSTLKIQPAELGDSAVYLCASSLSGTLGWRSYEQYFGPGTRLTVT.

The chain uses TRBV6-1 and TRBJ1-1, with 7 bases aligning to TRBD1. J lost 1 base, V lost 1 base, and 3 bases had no gene match. Germline loops: CDR1 MNHNS, CDR2 SASEGT. This CDR3 has 15 amino acids. The CDR3 reads CASSEGAGGNTEAFF. CDR3 DNA: TGTGCCAGCAGTGAAGGGGCAGGGGGGAACACTGAAGCTTTCTTT.

The chain carries TRBV11-3 and TRBJ2-5; tentative D call: TRBD1 (5 bases). The V and J ends lost 1 base and 1 base respectively, with 7 bases between them. The germline gives CDR1 SGHNT, CDR2 YENEEA. The CDR3 has 14 residues. CDR3 loop: CASSLGQPQETQYF. Written as DNA, the CDR3 is TGTGCCAGCAGCTTAGGACAGCCCCAAGAGACCCAGTACTTC.